This paragraph covers one T cell receptor beta chain sequence. Positive CCR7 selection of CD45RO-negative cells yielded the naive CD8 cells, and terminally differentiated effector memory CD45RA+ cells were excluded. Produced via immunoSEQ multiplex PCR; TCRdb's table is partial and in-frame only. In the table there are around 1.9 million clones, 90% to 95% of which are singletons. The length of the CDR3 is 16 residues. The germline V gene encodes CDR1 MDHEN and CDR2 SYDVKM. V was shortened by 4 bases and J by 7 bases, with 22 bases between the two germline ends. The data stem from a study of shared clonotypes between healthy human individuals.

The clonotype comes from a man aged 18 to 29 in good health. Some clones in this sample may be carry-over from other donors' samples. V is TRBV28 and J is TRBJ2-5; D might be TRBD1 (5 bases). The sequenced material came from naive CD8+ T cells from PBMCs. In DNA, the CDR3 is TGTGCCAGCAGTTCGCCGGCGGAAGGGGCCTATTGGACCCAGTACTTC. This encodes CASSSPAEGAYWTQYF.